Sequencing of this T cell receptor (beta chain) was carried out in a study of T-cell reconstitution after alpha-beta-depleted transplantation in children. Study-wide points: One year after transplant, T-cell counts and diversity came mostly from newly produced T cells. About two months after transplant, alpha-beta T cells reportedly came from several hundred expanded graft clones. Some patients showed high day-60 TCRbeta diversity, which derived from surviving recipient T cells and thymic progenitors.

In the case of this clonotype: Its antigen is undetermined. Its ends do not fully match the called genes, so a read error is possible.

Germline loops: CDR1 DFQATT, CDR2 SNEGSKA (reference sequence). The CDR3 contains 14 residues. Preparation of the TCRbeta library was carried out with unique molecular identifiers. Via MiXCR, TCRdb re-called the PCR reads, giving one row per CDR3 protein. Of hundreds of thousands of distinct CDR3 sequences in the sample, around 13% are singletons; the top ten hold about 0.79%. This TCR was sampled from a girl aged 2 to 10 with congenital amegakaryocytic thrombocytopenia, due to receive a stem cell transplant. The chain uses TRBV20-1 and TRBJ2-1; 11 bases fit TRBD2. Sample: PBMCs, taken before TCRalphabeta/CD19-depleted stem cell transplant. CDR3 DNA sequence: TGCACTGCTCCCACTAGCGGGAGCTTGTTTGAGCAGTTCTTC. Translated: CTAPTSGSLFEQFF.